The following is a T cell receptor beta chain sequence with its context. The data were produced by immunoSEQ multiplex PCR, yet TCRdb's version contains in-frame clones alone and is incomplete. The sample has about 2.1 million clones, over 85% seen once; the top ten hold roughly 1.7%. This entry belongs to a study of shared clonotypes between healthy human individuals. The CDR3 length is 13 residues. The V gene's germline CDR1 is MNHNY and CDR2 SVGAGI (reference sequence). The V and J ends lost 5 bases and 3 bases, in that order; junction bases with no gene match: 1. Naive-designated CD8 cells lacked CD45RO, were positively enriched for CCR7, and omitted terminally differentiated effector memory CD45RA+ cells.

This receptor was obtained from a young man in good health. Some clones in this sample may be carry-over from other donors' samples. Source material: naive CD8+ T cells from PBMCs. The rearrangement joins TRBV6-6 to TRBJ2-7, with 10 bases matching TRBD2. The CDR3 DNA reads TGTGCCAGCAGTGAGCGGGAGGGCTACGAGCAGTACTTC. Encoded protein: CASSEREGYEQYF.